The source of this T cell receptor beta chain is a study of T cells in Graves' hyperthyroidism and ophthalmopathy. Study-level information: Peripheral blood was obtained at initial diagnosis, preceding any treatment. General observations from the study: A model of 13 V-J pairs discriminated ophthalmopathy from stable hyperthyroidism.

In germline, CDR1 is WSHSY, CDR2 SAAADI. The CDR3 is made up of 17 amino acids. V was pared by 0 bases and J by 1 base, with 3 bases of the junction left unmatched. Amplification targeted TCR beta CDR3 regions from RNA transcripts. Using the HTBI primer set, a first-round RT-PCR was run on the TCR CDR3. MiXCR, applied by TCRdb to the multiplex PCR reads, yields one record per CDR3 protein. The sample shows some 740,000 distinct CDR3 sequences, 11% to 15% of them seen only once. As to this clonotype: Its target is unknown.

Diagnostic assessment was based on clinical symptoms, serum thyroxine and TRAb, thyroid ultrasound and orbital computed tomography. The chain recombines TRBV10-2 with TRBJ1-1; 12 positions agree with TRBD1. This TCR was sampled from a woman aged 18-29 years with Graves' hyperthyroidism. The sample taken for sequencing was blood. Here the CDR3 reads CASSESGTGGWNTEAFF. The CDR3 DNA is TGCGCCAGCAGTGAGTCGGGGACAGGGGGCTGGAACACTGAAGCTTTCTTT.